This T cell receptor (beta chain) originates from a study of T cells in Graves' hyperthyroidism and ophthalmopathy. Overall study: Peripheral blood collection took place at initial diagnosis, before any treatment.

This clonotype was observed many times. The source material, RNA transcripts, was used to amplify TCR beta CDR3 regions. HTBI primers were the set used in a first-round RT-PCR of the TCR CDR3. TCRdb itself ran the multiplex PCR reads through MiXCR, one entry per CDR3 protein. There are around 190,000 distinct CDR3 sequences in the sample; less than 20% occur only once, and over 45% lies in the top ten. The CDR3 sequence is 16 residues long. With V trimmed by 1 base and J by 7 bases, 5 bases remained unmatched. From germline, CDR1 is SGHRS and CDR2 YFSETQ. This chain connects TRBV5-1 to TRBJ2-2; 12 bases line up with TRBD2. This sequence was found in a woman in her forties or fifties with Graves' hyperthyroidism. The material sequenced was blood. The DNA for the CDR3 is TGCGCCAGCAGCTTGTCACTAGCGGGAGGAAGCGGGGAGCTGTTTTTT. Amino acid sequence: CASSLSLAGGSGELFF. Together with reference TRBV5-1 and TRBJ2-2, the CDR3 gives the full variable domain: KAGVTQTPRYLIKTRGQQVTLSCSPISGHRSVSWYQQTPGQGLQFLFEYFSETQRNKGNFPGRFSGRQFSNSRSEMNVSTLELGDSALYLCASSLSLAGGSGELFFGEGSRLTVL.